This entry is about one T cell receptor (beta chain). Antigen: not known. This sample is part of a study of blood T cells in healthy people across ages. Study-wide results and caveats: There was a strong correlation between TCR beta diversity and naive T cell percentage.

The study drew donors from healthy Caucasian individuals in Russia aged roughly 6 to 90. Primed by a sample-barcoded 5' primer and a J-beta primer mix, a second PCR proceeded for roughly 7 to 12 cycles. Each TCR beta cDNA got a 12-nucleotide random molecular identifier. TCRdb reprocessed the 5' RACE reads via MiXCR and lists one record per CDR3 protein. The sample comprises approximately 680,000 distinct CDR3 sequences, about 32% of which are singletons, and less than 20% rests with the top ten. The V gene's germline CDR1 is DFQATT and CDR2 SNEGSKA (reference sequence). With 3 bases removed from V and 3 bases from J, the gap between germline ends came to 9 bases. This CDR3 region has 13 residues.

Sample: blood. The chain carries TRBV20-1 and TRBJ1-5; no definite D call. The sequence was obtained from a woman of 80 years or more in good health. CDR3 loop: CSASHGINQPQHF. In DNA, the CDR3 is TGCAGTGCTAGCCATGGGATCAATCAGCCCCAGCATTTT.